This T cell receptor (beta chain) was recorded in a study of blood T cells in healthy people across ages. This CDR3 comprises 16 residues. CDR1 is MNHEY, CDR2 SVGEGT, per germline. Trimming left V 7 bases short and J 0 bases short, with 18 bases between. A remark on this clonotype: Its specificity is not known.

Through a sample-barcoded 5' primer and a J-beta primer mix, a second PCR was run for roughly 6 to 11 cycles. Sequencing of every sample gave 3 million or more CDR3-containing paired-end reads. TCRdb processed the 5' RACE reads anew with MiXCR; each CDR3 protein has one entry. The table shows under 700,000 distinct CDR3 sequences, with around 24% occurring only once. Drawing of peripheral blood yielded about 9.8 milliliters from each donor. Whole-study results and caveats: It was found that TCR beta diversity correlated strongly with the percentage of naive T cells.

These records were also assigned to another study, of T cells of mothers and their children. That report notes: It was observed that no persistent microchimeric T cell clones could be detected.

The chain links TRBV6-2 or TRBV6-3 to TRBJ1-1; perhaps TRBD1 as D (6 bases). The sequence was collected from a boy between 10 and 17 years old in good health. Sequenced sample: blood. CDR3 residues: CASILHPGQMNTEAFF. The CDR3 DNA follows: TGTGCCAGCATCCTCCACCCTGGACAGATGAACACTGAAGCTTTCTTT.